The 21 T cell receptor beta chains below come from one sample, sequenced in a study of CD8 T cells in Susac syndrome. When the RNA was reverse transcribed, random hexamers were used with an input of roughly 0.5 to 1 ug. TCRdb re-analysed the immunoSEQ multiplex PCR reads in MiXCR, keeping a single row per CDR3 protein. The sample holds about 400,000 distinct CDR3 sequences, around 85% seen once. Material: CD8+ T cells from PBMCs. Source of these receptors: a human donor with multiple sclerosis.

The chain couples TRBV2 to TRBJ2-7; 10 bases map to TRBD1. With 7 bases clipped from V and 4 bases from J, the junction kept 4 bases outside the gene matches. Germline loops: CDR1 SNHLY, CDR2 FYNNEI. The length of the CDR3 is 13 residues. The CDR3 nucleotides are TGTGCCAGCACCGGACAGGGGGATTACGAGCAGTACTTC. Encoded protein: CASTGQGDYEQYF. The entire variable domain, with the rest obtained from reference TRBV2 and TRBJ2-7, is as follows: EPEVTQTPSHQVTQMGQEVILRCVPISNHLYFYWYRQILGQKVEFLVSFYNNEISEKSEIFDDQFSVERPDGSNFTLKIRSTKLEDSAMYFCASTGQGDYEQYFGPGTRLTVT.

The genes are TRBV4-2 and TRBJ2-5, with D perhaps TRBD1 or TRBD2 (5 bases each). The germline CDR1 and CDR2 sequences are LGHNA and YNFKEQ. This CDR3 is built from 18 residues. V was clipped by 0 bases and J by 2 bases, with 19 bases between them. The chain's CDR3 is CASSQEARWDALQETQYF. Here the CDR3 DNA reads TGTGCCAGCAGCCAAGAGGCTAGGTGGGACGCGCTACAAGAGACCCAGTACTTC.

The CDR3: CASSQDSLTGTEGDTIYF. The CDR3 bases are TGTGCCAGCAGCCAAGATAGCCTCACCGGGACCGAGGGAGACACCATATATTTT. This chain uses TRBV3-1 with TRBJ1-3; the D gene is possibly TRBD1 (5 bases). The CDR3 totals 18 residues. Germline CDR1 is LGHDT and CDR2 is YNNKEL (reference sequence). The V gene lost 0 bases and the J gene lost 8 bases, with 23 bases spanning the gap.

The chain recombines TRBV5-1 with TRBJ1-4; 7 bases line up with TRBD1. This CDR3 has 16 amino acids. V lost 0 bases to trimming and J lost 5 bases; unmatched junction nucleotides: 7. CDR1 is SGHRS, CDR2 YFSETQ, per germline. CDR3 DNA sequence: TGCGCCAGCAGCTTGGACCCGGGACAGATGAATGAAAAACTGTTTTTT. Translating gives CASSLDPGQMNEKLFF. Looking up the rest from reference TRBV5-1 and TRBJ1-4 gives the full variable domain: KAGVTQTPRYLIKTRGQQVTLSCSPISGHRSVSWYQQTPGQGLQFLFEYFSETQRNKGNFPGRFSGRQFSNSRSEMNVSTLELGDSALYLCASSLDPGQMNEKLFFGSGTQLSVL.

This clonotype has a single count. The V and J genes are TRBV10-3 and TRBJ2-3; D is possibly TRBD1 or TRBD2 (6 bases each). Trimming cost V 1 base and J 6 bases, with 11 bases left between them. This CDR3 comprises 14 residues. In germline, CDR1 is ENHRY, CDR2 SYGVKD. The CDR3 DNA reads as TGTGCCATCAGTGAGTTGGGGGGCGTGGATACGCAGTATTTT. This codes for CAISELGGVDTQYF.

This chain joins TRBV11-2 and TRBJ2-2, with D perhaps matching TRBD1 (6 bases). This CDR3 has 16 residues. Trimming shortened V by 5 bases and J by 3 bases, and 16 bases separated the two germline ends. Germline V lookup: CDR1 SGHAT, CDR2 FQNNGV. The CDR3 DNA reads TGTGCCAGCAGCCAGACCGGGACAACTTACACCGGGGAGCTGTTTTTT. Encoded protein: CASSQTGTTYTGELFF.

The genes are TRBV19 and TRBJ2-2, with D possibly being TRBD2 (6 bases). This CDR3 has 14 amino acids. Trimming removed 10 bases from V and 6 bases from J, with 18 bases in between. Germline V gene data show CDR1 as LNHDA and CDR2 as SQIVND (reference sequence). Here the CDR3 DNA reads TGTGCCACCCTGGGCGGGGTGACATCCGGGGAGCTGTTTTTT. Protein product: CATLGGVTSGELFF. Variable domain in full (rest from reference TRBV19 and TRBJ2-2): DGGITQSPKYLFRKEGQNVTLSCEQNLNHDAMYWYRQDPGQGLRLIYYSQIVNDFQKGDIAEGYSVSREKKESFPLTVTSAQKNPTAFYLCATLGGVTSGELFFGEGSRLTVL.

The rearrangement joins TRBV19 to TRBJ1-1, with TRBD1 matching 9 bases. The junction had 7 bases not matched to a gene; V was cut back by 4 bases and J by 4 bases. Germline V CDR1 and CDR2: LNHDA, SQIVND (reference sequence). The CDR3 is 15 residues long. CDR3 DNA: TGTGCCAGTAGTACGGGACAGGGAGTAGTCACTGAAGCTTTCTTT. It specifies CASSTGQGVVTEAFF.

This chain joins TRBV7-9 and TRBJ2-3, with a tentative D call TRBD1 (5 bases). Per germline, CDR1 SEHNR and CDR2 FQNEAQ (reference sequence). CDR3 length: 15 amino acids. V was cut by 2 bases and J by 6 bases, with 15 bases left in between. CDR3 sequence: CASSLIQAPLDTQYF. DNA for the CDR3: TGTGCCAGCAGCTTAATACAGGCTCCACTGGATACGCAGTATTTT.

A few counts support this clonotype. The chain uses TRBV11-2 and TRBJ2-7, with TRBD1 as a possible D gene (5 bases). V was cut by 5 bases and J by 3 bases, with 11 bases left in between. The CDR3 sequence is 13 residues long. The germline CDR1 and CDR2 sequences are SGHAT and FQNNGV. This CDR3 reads CASSPPTDYEQYF. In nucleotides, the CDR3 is TGTGCCAGCAGCCCGCCGACAGACTACGAGCAGTACTTC.

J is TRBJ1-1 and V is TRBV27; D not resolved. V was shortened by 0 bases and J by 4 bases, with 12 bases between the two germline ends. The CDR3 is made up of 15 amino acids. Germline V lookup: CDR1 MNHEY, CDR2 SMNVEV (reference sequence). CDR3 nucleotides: TGTGCCAGCAGTTTATCCACGGGGTCGGGCACTGAAGCTTTCTTT. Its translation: CASSLSTGSGTEAFF.

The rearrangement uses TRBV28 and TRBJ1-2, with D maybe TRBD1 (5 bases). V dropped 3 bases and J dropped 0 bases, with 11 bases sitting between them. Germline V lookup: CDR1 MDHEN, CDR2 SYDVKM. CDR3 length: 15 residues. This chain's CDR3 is CASSFRVAANYGYTF. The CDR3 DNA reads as TGTGCCAGCAGTTTCAGGGTAGCGGCTAACTATGGCTACACCTTC.

The CDR3 coding sequence is TGTGCCAGCAGCTTTACGCTGTACCAAGAGACCCAGTACTTC. Its translation: CASSFTLYQETQYF. This chain joins TRBV5-4 and TRBJ2-5; D gene uncertain. This CDR3 has 14 amino acids. Germline V CDR1 and CDR2: SGHNT, YYREEE (reference sequence). V was trimmed by 2 bases and J by 0 bases, leaving 8 bases between them.

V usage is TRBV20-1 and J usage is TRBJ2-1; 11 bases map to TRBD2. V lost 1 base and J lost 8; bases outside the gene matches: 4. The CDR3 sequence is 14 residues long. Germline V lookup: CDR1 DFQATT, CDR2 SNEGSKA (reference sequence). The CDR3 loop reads CSARVLAGEDEQFF. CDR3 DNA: TGCAGTGCTAGAGTACTAGCGGGAGAGGATGAGCAGTTCTTC.

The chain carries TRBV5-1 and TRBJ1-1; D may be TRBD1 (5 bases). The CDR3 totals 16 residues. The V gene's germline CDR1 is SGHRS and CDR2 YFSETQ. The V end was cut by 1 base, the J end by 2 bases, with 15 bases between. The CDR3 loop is CASSLKRGLLNTEAFF. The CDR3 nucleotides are TGCGCCAGCAGCTTGAAGCGGGGGTTATTAAACACTGAAGCTTTCTTT.

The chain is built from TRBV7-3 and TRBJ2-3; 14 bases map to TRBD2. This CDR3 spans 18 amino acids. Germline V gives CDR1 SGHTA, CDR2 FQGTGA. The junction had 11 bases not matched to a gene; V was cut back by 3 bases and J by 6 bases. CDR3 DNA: TGTGCCAGCAGCTTGGGACTAGCGGGAGCATATAACTGGGATACGCAGTATTTT. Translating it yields CASSLGLAGAYNWDTQYF.

The CDR3 region is CASSFEPGNQETQYF. The CDR3 DNA is TGCGCCAGCAGCTTTGAACCTGGAAACCAAGAGACCCAGTACTTC. The chain is built from TRBV5-1 and TRBJ2-5; D not certain. The CDR3 contains 15 residues. Germline CDR1 and CDR2: SGHRS and YFSETQ. V lost 2 bases and J lost 0, with 11 bases in between.

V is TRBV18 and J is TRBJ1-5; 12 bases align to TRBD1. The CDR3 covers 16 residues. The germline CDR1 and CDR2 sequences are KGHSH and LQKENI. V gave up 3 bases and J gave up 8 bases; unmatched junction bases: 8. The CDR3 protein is CASSPRGQGALEPQHF. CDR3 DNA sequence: TGTGCCAGCTCACCCCGGGGACAGGGGGCTTTGGAGCCCCAGCATTTT. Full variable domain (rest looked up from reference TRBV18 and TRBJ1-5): NAGVMQNPRHLVRRRGQEARLRCSPMKGHSHVYWYRQLPEEGLKFMVYLQKENIIDESGMPKERFSAEFPKEGPSILRIQQVVRGDSAAYFCASSPRGQGALEPQHFGDGTRLSIL.

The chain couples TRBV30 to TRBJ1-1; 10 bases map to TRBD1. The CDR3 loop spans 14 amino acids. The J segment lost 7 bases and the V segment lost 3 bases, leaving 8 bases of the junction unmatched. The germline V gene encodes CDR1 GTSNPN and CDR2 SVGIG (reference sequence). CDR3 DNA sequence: TGTGCCTGGAGGCTCGACAGGGGGCTTATTGAAGCTTTCTTT. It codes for CAWRLDRGLIEAFF.

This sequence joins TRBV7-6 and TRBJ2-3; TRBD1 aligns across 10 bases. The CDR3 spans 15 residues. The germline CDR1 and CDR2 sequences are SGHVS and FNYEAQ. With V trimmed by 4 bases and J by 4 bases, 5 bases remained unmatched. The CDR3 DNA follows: TGTGCCAGCAGCTGGACAGGGGGGCAATCAGATACGCAGTATTTT. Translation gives CASSWTGGQSDTQYF.

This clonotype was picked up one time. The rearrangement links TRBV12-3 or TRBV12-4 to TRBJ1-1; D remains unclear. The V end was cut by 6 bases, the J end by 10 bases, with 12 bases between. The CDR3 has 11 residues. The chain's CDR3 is CASRIEVGAFF. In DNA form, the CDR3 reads TGTGCCAGCAGAATCGAGGTTGGAGCTTTCTTT.